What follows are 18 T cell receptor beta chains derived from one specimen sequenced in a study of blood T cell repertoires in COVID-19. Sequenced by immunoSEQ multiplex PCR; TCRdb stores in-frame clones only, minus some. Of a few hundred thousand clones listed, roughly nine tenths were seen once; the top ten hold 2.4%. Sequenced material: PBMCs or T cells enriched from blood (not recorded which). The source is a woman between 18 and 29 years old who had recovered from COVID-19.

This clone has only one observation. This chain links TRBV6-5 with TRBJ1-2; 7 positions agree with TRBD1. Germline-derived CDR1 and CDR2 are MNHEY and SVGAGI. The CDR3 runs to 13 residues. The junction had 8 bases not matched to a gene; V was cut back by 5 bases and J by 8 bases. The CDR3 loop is CASSPDRAGGYTF. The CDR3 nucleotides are TGTGCCAGCAGTCCTGACAGGGCTGGGGGCTACACCTTC.

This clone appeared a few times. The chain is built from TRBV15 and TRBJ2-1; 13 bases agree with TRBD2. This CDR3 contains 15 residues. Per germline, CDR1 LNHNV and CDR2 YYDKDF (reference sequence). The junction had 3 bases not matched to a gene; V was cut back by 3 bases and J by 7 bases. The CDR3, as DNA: TGTGCCACCAGCAGGACTAGCGGGGGGCCGAATGAGCAGTTCTTC. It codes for CATSRTSGGPNEQFF.

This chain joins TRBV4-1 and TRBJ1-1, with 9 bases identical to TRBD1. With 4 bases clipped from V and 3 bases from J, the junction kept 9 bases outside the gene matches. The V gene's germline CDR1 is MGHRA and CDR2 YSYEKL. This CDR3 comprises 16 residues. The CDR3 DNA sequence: TGCGCCAGCAGCCCCCTTTTTAGACAGGGGGACACTGAAGCTTTCTTT. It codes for CASSPLFRQGDTEAFF.

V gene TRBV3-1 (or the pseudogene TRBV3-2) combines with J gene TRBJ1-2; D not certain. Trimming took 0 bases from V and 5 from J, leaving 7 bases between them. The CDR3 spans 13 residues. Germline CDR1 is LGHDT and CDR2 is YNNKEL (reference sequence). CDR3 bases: TGTGCCAGCAGCCAAGAGACTCTGTATGGCTACACCTTC. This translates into CASSQETLYGYTF.

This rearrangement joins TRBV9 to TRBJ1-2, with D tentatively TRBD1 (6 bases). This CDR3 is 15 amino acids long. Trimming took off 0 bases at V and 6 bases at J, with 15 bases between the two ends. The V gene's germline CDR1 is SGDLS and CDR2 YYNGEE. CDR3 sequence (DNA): TGTGCCAGCAGCGTAGAAGGGGGGGGCGCTGATGGCTACACCTTC. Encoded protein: CASSVEGGGADGYTF.

CDR3 amino acids: CASSSGTGNEKLFF. The CDR3 DNA reads TGCGCCAGCAGCTCCGGGACAGGGAATGAAAAACTGTTTTTT. This chain links TRBV5-1 with TRBJ1-4, with 9 bases aligning to TRBD1. CDR1 is SGHRS, CDR2 YFSETQ, per germline. V shed 3 bases, J shed 5 bases, and the junction held 2 bases outside the gene matches. There are 14 residues in the CDR3. Together with reference TRBV5-1 and TRBJ1-4, the CDR3 gives the full variable domain: KAGVTQTPRYLIKTRGQQVTLSCSPISGHRSVSWYQQTPGQGLQFLFEYFSETQRNKGNFPGRFSGRQFSNSRSEMNVSTLELGDSALYLCASSSGTGNEKLFFGSGTQLSVL.

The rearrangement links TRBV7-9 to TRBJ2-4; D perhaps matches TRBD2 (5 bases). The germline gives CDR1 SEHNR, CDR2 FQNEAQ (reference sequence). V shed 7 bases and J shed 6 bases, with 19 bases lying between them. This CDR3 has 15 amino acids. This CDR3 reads CASTPGRELRNIQYF. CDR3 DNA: TGTGCCAGCACCCCCGGACGGGAACTGAGAAACATTCAGTACTTC. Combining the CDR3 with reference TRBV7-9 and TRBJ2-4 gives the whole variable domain DTGVSQNPRHKITKRGQNVTFRCDPISEHNRLYWYRQTLGQGPEFLTYFQNEAQLEKSRLLSDRFSAERPKGSFSTLEIQRTEQGDSAMYLCASTPGRELRNIQYFGAGTRLSVL.

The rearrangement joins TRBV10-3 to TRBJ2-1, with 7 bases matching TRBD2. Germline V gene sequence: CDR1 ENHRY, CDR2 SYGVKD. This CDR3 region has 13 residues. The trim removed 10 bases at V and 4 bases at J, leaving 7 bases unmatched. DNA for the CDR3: TGTGCCACCCTGGGACTACCGTACAATGAGCAGTTCTTC. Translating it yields CATLGLPYNEQFF.

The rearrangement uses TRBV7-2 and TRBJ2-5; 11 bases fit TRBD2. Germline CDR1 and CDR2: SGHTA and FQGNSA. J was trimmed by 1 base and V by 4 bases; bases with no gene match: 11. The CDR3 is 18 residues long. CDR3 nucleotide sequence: TGTGCCAGCAGCTATGGGACTAGCGGATATAGTACCCAAGAGACCCAGTACTTC. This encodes CASSYGTSGYSTQETQYF.

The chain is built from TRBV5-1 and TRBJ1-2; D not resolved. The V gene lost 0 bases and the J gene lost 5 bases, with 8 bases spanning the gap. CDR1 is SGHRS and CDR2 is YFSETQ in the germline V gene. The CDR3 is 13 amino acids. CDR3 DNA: TGCGCCAGCAGCTTGGTGGCGGCTTATGGCTACACCTTC. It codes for CASSLVAAYGYTF.

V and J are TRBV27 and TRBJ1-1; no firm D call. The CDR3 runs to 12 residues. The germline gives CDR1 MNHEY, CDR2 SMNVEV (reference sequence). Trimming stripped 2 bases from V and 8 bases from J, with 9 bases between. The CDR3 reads CASSLGGFEAFF. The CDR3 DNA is TGTGCCAGCAGTTTAGGAGGGTTCGAAGCTTTCTTT.

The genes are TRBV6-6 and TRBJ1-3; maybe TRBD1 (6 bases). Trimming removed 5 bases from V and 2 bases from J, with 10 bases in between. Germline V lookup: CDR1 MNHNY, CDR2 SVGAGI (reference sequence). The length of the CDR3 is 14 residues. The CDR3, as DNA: TGTGCCAGCAGTCGATCAGGGGCTGGAAACACCATATATTTT. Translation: CASSRSGAGNTIYF.

The CDR3 here is CASSFIRGAYNEQFF. Here the CDR3 DNA reads TGTGCCAGCAGTTTTATCAGGGGCGCTTACAATGAGCAGTTCTTC. The chain recombines TRBV28 with TRBJ2-1, with D tentatively TRBD1 (6 bases). V lost 3 bases and J 4 bases, leaving 13 bases between the germline ends. The CDR3 consists of 15 residues. Germline V gene lookup returns CDR1 MDHEN and CDR2 SYDVKM.

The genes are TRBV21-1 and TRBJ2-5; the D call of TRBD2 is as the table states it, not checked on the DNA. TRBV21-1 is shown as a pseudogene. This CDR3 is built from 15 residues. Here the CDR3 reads CASSKGIQRVETQYF. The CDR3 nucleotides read TGTGCCAGCAGCAAAGGAATCCAGCGGGTAGAGACCCAGTACTTC.

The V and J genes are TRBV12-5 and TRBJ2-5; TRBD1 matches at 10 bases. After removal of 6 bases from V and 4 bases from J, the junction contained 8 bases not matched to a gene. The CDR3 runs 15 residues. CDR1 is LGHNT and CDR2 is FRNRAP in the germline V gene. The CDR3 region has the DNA TGTGCTAGTGGCCAGAGACAGGGGGCCCGAGAGACCCAGTACTTC. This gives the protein CASGQRQGARETQYF.

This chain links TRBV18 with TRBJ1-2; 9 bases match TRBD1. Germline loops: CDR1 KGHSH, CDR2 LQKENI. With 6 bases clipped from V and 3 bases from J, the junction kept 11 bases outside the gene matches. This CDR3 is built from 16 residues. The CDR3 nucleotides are TGTGCCAGCTCGTCCCGGGACAGGGTAAATCACTATGGCTACACCTTC. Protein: CASSSRDRVNHYGYTF.

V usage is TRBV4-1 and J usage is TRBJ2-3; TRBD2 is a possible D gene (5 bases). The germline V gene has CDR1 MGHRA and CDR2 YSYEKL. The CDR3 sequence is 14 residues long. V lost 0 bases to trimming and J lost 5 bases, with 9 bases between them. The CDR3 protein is CASSQDSRGDTQYF. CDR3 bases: TGCGCCAGCAGCCAAGATTCCCGGGGAGATACGCAGTATTTT.

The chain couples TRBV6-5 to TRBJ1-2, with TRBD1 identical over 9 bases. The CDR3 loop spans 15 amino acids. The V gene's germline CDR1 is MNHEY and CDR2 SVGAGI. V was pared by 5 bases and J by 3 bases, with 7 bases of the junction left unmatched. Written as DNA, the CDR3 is TGTGCCAGCAGTATGAGACAGGGGGGATACTATGGCTACACCTTC. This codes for CASSMRQGGYYGYTF.